This T cell receptor beta chain was obtained from a study of T cell repertoires in cytomegalovirus infection. Across the whole study: Both CMV infection and a matching HLA type were indicated by public TCR beta signatures.

Study-wide results and limits: CMV carriers with the relevant HLA were identified by cumulative public TCR beta family frequency. CMV-specific TCR beta clonotypes restricted by HLA-C were the ones dominating the ex vivo response.

The CDR3 loop spans 16 amino acids. V lost 7 bases to trimming and J lost 4 bases; unmatched junction nucleotides: 10. The germline V gene has CDR1 MDHEN and CDR2 SYDVKM. TCRdb used MiXCR to reprocess the reads, holding one entry per CDR3 protein. Of 290,000 or so distinct CDR3 sequences listed, around 10% are singletons. A word on this clonotype: Its matching antigen is unknown.

The chain is built from TRBV28 and TRBJ2-2; 9 nucleotides match TRBD1. Sequenced input: PBMCs. The receptor was derived from a human donor in good health (CMV status not recorded). Some clones in this sample may be carry-over from other donors' samples. Written as DNA, the CDR3 is TGTGCCAGCAAGGTACAGGGGGCCCAGGCCACCGGGGAGCTGTTTTTT. Translating gives CASKVQGAQATGELFF.